Below are 17 T cell receptor beta chains sequenced from a single sample in a study of CD8+CD57+ T cells in acquired aplastic anemia. The template for TCR beta VDJ and CDR3 sequence profiling was genomic DNA. TCRdb re-called the reads with MiXCR, one entry per CDR3 protein. The sample has around 170,000 distinct CDR3 sequences; roughly 63% are singletons. Sequencing used sorted CD4+, CD8+, or CD8+CD57+ T cells (not recorded which) from PBMCs. The receptors were sampled from a human donor in good health.

On this clonotype: At one end the junction does not follow the germline gene, possibly because of a read error. The rearrangement links TRBV5-5 to TRBJ2-7, with TRBD1 matching over 8 bases. In germline, CDR1 is SGHKS, CDR2 YYEKEE (reference sequence). This CDR3 has 15 amino acids. In DNA, the CDR3 is TGCGCCAGCAGCTTGGCCCCGGGACAGGACTACGAGCAGTACTTC. Residues: CASSLAPGQDYEQYF.

This rearrangement joins TRBV20-1 to TRBJ2-7, with D unresolved. Trimming removed 4 bases at V and 7 bases at J, with 23 bases between. Germline values: CDR1 DFQATT, CDR2 SNEGSKA (reference sequence). This CDR3 is 15 amino acids long. DNA of the CDR3: TGCAGTGCTACCCCTTCCGACCTTCGTTTAATGGAGCAGTACTTC. Its translation is CSATPSDLRLMEQYF.

The V and J genes are TRBV9 and TRBJ2-7; D uncertain. The germline V gene has CDR1 SGDLS and CDR2 YYNGEE. The ends were cut back, 5 bases at V and 4 bases at J, with 19 bases in the middle. The CDR3 sequence is 15 residues long. The CDR3 DNA is TGTGCCAGCAGTGCGATGGCAGATTCCTCGTACGAGCAGTACTTC. This translates into CASSAMADSSYEQYF.

Many counts were recorded for this clonotype. One junction end disagrees with the germline gene, perhaps due to a read error. The V gene is TRBV7-7, the J gene TRBJ2-3; no reliable D call. CDR3 length: 13 amino acids. Germline values: CDR1 SSHAT, CDR2 FNYEAQ (reference sequence). CDR3 nucleotides: TGTGCTAGCAGCTTGGACGGGTCAGATACGCAGTATTTT. Translated: CASSLDGSDTQYF.

The rearrangement joins TRBV2 to TRBJ2-3; D remains unclear. Per germline, CDR1 SNHLY and CDR2 FYNNEI. Trimming cost V 10 bases and J 6 bases, with 14 bases left between them. The length of the CDR3 is 12 residues. CDR3: CATQEGMDTQYF. DNA of the CDR3: TGTGCCACCCAAGAAGGGATGGATACGCAGTATTTT.

The chain is built from TRBV7-8 and TRBJ2-7, with a weak D call TRBD1 (7 bases). The germline V and J ends were trimmed by 0 bases and 0 bases, with 18 bases remaining between them. The CDR3 runs 18 residues. Per the germline V gene, CDR1 is SGHVS and CDR2 is FQNEAQ. In nucleotides, the CDR3 is TGTGCCAGCAGCTTAGCTCAGGGGGAGGACAGGTCCTCCTACGAGCAGTACGTC. Its translation is CASSLAQGEDRSSYEQYV.

CDR3 DNA: TGCAGTGCTAGCTCAGGGGGGAGATCCTATAATTCACCCCTCCACTTT. Amino acid sequence: CSASSGGRSYNSPLHF. The chain couples TRBV20-1 to TRBJ1-6, with 7 bases identical to TRBD1. Germline lookup yields CDR1 DFQATT and CDR2 SNEGSKA (reference sequence). J lost 1 base, V lost 3 bases, and 6 bases had no gene match. CDR3 length equals 16 residues.

The J gene is TRBJ2-7, the V gene TRBV10-1, with D perhaps matching TRBD2 (6 bases). V gave up 0 bases and J gave up 6 bases, with 12 bases separating them. This CDR3 comprises 14 residues. Germline assignment: CDR1 WNHNN and CDR2 SYGVQD (reference sequence). CDR3 nucleotide sequence: TGCGCCAGCAGTGAGTCTGGCTTAGCGGCCGAGCAGTACTTC. Translating it yields CASSESGLAAEQYF.

This clonotype has at least ten counts. In DNA, the CDR3 is TGTGCCACCAGCATCAGTAATAGCAATCAGCCCCAGCATTTT. It translates to CATSISNSNQPQHF. The V gene is TRBV15, the J gene TRBJ1-5, with D hard to call. V shed 4 bases and J shed 0 bases, with 7 bases lying between them. The germline V gene encodes CDR1 LNHNV and CDR2 YYDKDF (reference sequence). The CDR3 has 14 residues.

The genes are TRBV7-9 and TRBJ1-1; D perhaps matches TRBD1 (5 bases). This CDR3 has 13 residues. Germline loops: CDR1 SEHNR, CDR2 FQNEAQ (reference sequence). V was pared by 8 bases and J by 1 base, with 11 bases between. CDR3 sequence reads: CASGDGQNTEAFF. CDR3 DNA sequence: TGTGCCAGCGGGGACGGGCAGAACACTGAAGCTTTCTTT.

The chain joins TRBV15 to TRBJ1-5; D ambiguous. The V and J ends lost 0 bases and 7 bases respectively, with 4 bases between them. The CDR3 spans 12 residues. CDR1 and CDR2 (germline): LNHNV, YYDKDF (reference sequence). CDR3 in amino acids: CATSRDVQPQHF. CDR3 bases: TGTGCCACCAGCAGAGATGTGCAGCCCCAGCATTTT.

The rearrangement joins TRBV10-2 to TRBJ1-6; no definite D call. Trimming left V 3 bases short and J 10 bases short, with 13 bases between. Germline CDR1 reads WSHSY; CDR2 reads SAAADI. CDR3 size: 14 residues. The CDR3 DNA follows: TGCGCCAGCAGTGACACCCGAATCGGGTCACCCCTCCACTTT. It encodes CASSDTRIGSPLHF.

The chain couples TRBV10-1 to TRBJ1-1; D is ambiguous. From germline, CDR1 is WNHNN and CDR2 SYGVQD (reference sequence). The CDR3 consists of 13 residues. The V and J ends lost 3 bases and 0 bases respectively, with 5 bases between them. The DNA of the CDR3 is TGCGCCAGCAGTGATATCATGAACACTGAAGCTTTCTTT. It encodes CASSDIMNTEAFF.

The chain links TRBV7-3 to TRBJ2-3, with 7 nucleotides matching TRBD2. With 6 bases clipped from V and 10 bases from J, the junction kept 19 bases outside the gene matches. The CDR3 length is 16 residues. Germline loops: CDR1 SGHTA, CDR2 FQGTGA. The CDR3 is CASSSTELRDYSSQYF. For the CDR3, the DNA is TGTGCCAGCAGTTCAACTGAGCTCCGGGACTACAGTTCGCAGTATTTT.

This clonotype has more than one count but fewer than ten. The V gene is TRBV24-1, the J gene TRBJ2-7; TRBD1 agrees at 8 bases. V lost 10 bases, J lost 4 bases, and 11 bases stayed unmatched. Germline CDR1 KGHDR, CDR2 SFDVKD. This CDR3 has 14 amino acids. The CDR3 loop reads CATARGRGLYEQYF. CDR3 nucleotides: TGTGCCACTGCTCGGGGCAGGGGGCTATACGAGCAGTACTTC.

V and J are TRBV19 and TRBJ2-3; 9 bases map to TRBD1. V trimming: 8 bases; J trimming: 2 bases; junction bases outside the gene matches: 8. Germline V gene data show CDR1 as LNHDA and CDR2 as SQIVND (reference sequence). The CDR3 runs to 15 residues. The CDR3 loop reads CASDTLQGATDTQYF. CDR3 nucleotides: TGTGCCAGTGACACGTTACAGGGGGCCACAGATACGCAGTATTTT.

V and J are TRBV20-1 and TRBJ1-5; TRBD1 might be the D (6 bases). Trimming took off 3 bases at V and 3 bases at J, with 12 bases between the two ends. Germline assignment: CDR1 DFQATT and CDR2 SNEGSKA (reference sequence). The CDR3 is 14 amino acids. The CDR3 DNA reads TGCAGTGCTAGGAGGGGGGGCCTCAATCAGCCCCAGCATTTT. It translates to CSARRGGLNQPQHF.